Sequencing of this TCR beta chain was carried out in a study of post-analysis software for immune sequencing data. The study's findings and limits: A significant reduction in normalized Chao1 diversity was observed in multiple sclerosis patients versus controls. Pronounced co-clustering by F measure was evident among identically batched samples. The five TRBV segments detected at higher frequency in patients than in controls included TRBV5-6, TRBV5-1 and TRBV20-1.

TCR beta libraries were prepared from cDNA with unique molecular identifiers. In TCRdb, the PCR reads were re-called with MiXCR into one record per CDR3 protein. Among about 770,000 distinct CDR3 sequences listed, roughly 50% were seen once. Deletions cut 2 bases from V and 2 bases from J, with 12 bases between. CDR1 is SEHNR, CDR2 FQNEAQ, per germline (reference sequence). The CDR3 spans 15 residues. A few counts support this clonotype. Its antigen is currently unknown. Sequencing was performed on blood. This clonotype was sampled from a girl aged 10 to 17 with multiple sclerosis. The V and J genes are TRBV7-9 and TRBJ1-2; D not resolved. In nucleotides, the CDR3 is TGTGCCAGCAGCTTAACAACTAGCGGGAACTATGGCTACACCTTC. This codes for CASSLTTSGNYGYTF.